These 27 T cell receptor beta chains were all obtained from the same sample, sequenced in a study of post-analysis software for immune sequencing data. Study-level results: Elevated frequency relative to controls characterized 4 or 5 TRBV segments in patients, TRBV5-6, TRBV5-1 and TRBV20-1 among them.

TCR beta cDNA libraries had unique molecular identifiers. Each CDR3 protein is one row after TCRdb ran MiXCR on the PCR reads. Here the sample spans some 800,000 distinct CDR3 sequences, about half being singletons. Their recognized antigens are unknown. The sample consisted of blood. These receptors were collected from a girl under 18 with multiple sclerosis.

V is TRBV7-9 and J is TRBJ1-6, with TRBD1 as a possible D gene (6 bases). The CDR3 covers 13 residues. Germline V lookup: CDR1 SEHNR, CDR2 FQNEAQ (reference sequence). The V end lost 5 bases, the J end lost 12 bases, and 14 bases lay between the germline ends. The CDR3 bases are TGTGCCAGCAGCCCTGGACAGTACTTACCCCTCCACTTT. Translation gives CASSPGQYLPLHF.

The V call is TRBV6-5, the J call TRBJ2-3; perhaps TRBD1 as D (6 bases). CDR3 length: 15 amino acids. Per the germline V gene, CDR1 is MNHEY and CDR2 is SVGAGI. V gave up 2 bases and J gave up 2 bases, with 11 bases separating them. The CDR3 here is CASSYSGQYTDTQYF. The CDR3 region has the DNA TGTGCCAGCAGTTACAGCGGACAGTACACAGATACGCAGTATTTT.

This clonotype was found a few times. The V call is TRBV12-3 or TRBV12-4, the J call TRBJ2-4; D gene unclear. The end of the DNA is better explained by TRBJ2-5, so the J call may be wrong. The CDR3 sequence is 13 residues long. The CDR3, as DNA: TGTGCCAGCAGCGCAGGTTTCGTCGAGACCCAGTACTTC. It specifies CASSAGFVETQYF.

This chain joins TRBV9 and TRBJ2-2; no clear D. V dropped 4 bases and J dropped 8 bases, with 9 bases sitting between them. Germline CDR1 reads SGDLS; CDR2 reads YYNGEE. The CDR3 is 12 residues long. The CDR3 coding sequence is TGTGCCAGCAGCCCCCTCTGGGGGGAGCTGTTTTTT. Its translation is CASSPLWGELFF.

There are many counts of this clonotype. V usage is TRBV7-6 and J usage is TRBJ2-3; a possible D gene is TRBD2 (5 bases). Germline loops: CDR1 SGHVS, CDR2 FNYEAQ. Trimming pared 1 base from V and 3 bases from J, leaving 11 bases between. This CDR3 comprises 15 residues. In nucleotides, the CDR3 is TGTGCCAGCAGCTTAGAGGGAGTGCTGACAGATACGCAGTATTTT. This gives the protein CASSLEGVLTDTQYF.

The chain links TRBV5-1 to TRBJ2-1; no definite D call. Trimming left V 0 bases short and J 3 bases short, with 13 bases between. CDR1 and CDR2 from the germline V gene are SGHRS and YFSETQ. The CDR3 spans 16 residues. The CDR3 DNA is TGCGCCAGCAGCTTGGAAATGGCCTCCGGCTACAATGAGCAGTTCTTC. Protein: CASSLEMASGYNEQFF.

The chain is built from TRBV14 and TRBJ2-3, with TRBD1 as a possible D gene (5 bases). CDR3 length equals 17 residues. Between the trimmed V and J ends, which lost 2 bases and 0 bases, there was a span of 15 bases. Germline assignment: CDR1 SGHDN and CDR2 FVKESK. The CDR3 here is CASSQIKGLKSTDTQYF. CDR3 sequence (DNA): TGTGCCAGCAGCCAAATCAAGGGGCTCAAGAGCACAGATACGCAGTATTTT.

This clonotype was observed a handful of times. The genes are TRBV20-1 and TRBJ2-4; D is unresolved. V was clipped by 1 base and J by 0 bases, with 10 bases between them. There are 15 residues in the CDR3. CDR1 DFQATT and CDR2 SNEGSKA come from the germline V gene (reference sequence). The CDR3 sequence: CSARGSPLAKNIQYF. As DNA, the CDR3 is TGCAGTGCTAGAGGCAGTCCACTAGCCAAAAACATTCAGTACTTC.

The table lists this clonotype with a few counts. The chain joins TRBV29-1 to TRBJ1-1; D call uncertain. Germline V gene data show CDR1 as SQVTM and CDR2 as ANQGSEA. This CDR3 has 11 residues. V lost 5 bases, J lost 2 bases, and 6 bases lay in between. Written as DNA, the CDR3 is TGCAGCGTTTTCGGAAACACTGAAGCTTTCTTT. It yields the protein CSVFGNTEAFF. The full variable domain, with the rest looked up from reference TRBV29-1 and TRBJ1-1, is SAVISQKPSRDICQRGTSLTIQCQVDSQVTMMFWYRQQPGQSLTLIATANQGSEATYESGFVIDKFPISRPNLTFSTLTVSNMSPEDSSIYLCSVFGNTEAFFGQGTRLTVV.

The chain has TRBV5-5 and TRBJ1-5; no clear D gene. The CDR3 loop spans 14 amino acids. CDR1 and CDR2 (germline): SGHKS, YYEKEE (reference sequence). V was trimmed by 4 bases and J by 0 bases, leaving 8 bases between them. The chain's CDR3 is CASSHHDSNQPQHF. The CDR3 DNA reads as TGTGCCAGCAGCCATCACGATAGCAATCAGCCCCAGCATTTT.

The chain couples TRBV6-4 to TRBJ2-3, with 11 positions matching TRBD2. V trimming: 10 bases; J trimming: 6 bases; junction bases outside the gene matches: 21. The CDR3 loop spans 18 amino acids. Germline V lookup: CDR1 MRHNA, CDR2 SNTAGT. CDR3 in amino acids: CATSPWLAGGPYPDTQYF. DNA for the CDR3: TGTGCCACCTCCCCCTGGCTAGCGGGAGGCCCTTATCCGGATACGCAGTATTTT.

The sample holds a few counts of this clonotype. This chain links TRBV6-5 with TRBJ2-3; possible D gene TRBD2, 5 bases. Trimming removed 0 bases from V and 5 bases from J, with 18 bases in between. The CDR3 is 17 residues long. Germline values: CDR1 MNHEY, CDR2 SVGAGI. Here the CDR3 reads CASSYSLGFTSGDTQYF. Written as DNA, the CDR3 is TGTGCCAGCAGTTACTCGTTAGGTTTTACCAGCGGAGATACGCAGTATTTT.

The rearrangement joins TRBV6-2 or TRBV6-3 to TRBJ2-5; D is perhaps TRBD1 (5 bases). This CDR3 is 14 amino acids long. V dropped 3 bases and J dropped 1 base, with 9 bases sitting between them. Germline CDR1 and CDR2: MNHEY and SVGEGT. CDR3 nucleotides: TGTGCCAGCAGTTATTTAGGGGTCCAAGAGACCCAGTACTTC. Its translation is CASSYLGVQETQYF.

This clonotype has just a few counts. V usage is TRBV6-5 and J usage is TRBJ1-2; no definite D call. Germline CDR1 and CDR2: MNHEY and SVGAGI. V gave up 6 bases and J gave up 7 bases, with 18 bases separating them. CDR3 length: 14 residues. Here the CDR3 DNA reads TGTGCCAGCAGAGGACCCCCTGAGGACTTTGGCTACACCTTC. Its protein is CASRGPPEDFGYTF.

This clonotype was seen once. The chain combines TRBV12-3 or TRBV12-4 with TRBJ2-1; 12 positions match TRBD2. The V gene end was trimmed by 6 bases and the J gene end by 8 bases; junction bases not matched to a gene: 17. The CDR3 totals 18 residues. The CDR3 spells CASSEDSLLAGGKDEQFF. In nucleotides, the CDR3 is TGTGCCAGCAGCGAGGACAGTCTACTAGCGGGAGGAAAGGATGAGCAGTTCTTC.

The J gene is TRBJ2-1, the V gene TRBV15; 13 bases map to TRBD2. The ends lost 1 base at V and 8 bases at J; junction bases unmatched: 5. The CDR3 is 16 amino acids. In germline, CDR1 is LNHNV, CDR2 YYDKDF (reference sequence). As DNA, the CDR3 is TGTGCCACCAGCAGAGCCGGACTAGCGGGAGAGGATGAGCAGTTCTTC. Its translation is CATSRAGLAGEDEQFF.

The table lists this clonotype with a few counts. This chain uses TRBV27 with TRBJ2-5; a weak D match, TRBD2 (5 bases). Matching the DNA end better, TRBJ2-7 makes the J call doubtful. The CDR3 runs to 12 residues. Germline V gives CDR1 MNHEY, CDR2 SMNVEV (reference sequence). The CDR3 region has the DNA TGTGCCAGCAGGGACGGGGTCTACGAGCAGTACTTC. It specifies CASRDGVYEQYF.

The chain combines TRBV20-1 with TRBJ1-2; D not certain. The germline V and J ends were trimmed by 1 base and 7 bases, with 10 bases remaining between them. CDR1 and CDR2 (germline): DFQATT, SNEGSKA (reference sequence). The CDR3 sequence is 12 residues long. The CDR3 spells CSARVGVLGYTF. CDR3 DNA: TGCAGTGCTAGAGTCGGCGTCCTTGGCTACACCTTC.

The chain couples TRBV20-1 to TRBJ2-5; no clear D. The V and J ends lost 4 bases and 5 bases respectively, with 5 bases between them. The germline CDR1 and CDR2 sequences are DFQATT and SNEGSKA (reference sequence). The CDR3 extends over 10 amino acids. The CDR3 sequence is CSATAETQYF. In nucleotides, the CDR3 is TGCAGTGCTACGGCGGAGACCCAGTACTTC.

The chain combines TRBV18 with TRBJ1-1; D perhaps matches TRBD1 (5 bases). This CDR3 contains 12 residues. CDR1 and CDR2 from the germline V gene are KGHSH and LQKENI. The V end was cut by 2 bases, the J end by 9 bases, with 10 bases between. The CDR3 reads CASSPTSGQAFF. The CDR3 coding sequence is TGTGCCAGCTCACCAACGTCAGGGCAAGCTTTCTTT.

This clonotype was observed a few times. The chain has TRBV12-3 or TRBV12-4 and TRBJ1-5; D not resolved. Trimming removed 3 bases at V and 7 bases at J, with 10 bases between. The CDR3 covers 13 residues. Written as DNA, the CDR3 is TGTGCCAGCAGTTTGCGTTCGGACCAGCCCCAGCATTTT. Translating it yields CASSLRSDQPQHF.

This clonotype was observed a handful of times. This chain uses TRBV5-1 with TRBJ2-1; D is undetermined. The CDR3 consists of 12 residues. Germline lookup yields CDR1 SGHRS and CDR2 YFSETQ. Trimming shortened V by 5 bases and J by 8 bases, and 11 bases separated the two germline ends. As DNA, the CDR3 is TGCGCCAGCAGGGTCGTCGGAGATGAGCAGTTCTTC. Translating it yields CASRVVGDEQFF.

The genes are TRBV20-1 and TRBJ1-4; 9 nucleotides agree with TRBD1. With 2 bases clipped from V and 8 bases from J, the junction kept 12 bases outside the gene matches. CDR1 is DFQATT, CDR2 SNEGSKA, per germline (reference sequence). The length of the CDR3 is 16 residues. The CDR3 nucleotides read TGCAGTGCTAGATCCTCCGGGACAGGGACCACAGAAAAACTGTTTTTT. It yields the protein CSARSSGTGTTEKLFF.

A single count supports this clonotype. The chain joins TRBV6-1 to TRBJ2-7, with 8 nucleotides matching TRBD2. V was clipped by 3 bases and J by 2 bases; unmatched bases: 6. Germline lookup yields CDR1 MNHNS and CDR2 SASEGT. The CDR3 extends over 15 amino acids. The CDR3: CASSEASGRTYEQYF. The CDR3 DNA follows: TGTGCCAGCAGTGAGGCCAGCGGGAGAACCTACGAGCAGTACTTC.

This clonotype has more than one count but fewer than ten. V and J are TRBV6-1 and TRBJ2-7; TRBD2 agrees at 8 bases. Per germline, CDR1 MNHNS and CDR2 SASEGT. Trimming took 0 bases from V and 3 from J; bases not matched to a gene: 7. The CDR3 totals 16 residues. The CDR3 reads CASSEARREAYYEQYF. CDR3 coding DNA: TGTGCCAGCAGTGAAGCGCGGCGGGAGGCCTACTACGAGCAGTACTTC.

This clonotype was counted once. CDR3 DNA sequence: TGTGCCAGCAGTCCAGGGGCAGACAAAGGGGCCAAAAACATTCAGTACTTC. This sequence encodes CASSPGADKGAKNIQYF. The chain is built from TRBV12-3 or TRBV12-4 and TRBJ2-4; tentatively, D is TRBD1 (6 bases). V lost 5 bases and J 1 base, leaving 18 bases between the germline ends. The CDR3 consists of 17 residues.

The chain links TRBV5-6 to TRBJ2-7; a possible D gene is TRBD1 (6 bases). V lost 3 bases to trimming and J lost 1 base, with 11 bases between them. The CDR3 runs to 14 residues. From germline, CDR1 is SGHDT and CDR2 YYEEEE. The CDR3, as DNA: TGTGCCAGCAGCTACGGGACACGTTCCTACGAGCAGTACTTC. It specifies CASSYGTRSYEQYF.